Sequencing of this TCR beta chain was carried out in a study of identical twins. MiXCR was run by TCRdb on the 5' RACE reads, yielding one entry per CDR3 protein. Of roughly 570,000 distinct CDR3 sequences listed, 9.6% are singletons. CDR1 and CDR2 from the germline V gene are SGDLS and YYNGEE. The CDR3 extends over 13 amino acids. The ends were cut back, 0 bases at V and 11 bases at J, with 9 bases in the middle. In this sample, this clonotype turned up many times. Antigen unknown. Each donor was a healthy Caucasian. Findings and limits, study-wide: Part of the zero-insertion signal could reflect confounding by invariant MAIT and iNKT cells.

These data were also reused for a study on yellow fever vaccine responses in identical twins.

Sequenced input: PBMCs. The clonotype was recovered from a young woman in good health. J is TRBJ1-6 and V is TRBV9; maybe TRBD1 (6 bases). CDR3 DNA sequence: TGTGCCAGCAGCGTAGAGGGGGGGGCACCCCTCCACTTT. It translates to CASSVEGGAPLHF.